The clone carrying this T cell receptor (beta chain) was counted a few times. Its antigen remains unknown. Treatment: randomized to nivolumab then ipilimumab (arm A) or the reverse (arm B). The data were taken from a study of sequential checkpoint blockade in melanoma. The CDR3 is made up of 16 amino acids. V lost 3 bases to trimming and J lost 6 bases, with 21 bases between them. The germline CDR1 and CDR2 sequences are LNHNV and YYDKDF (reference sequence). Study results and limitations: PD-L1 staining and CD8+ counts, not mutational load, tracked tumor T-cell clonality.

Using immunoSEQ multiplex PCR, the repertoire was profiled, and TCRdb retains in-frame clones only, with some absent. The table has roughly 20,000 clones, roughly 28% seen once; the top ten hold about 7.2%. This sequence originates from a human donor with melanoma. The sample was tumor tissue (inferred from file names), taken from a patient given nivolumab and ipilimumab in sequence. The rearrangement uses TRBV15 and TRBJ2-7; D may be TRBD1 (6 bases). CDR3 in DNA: TGTGCCACCAGCAGTTCAGGGGCAGCACCTTATGGCGAGCAGTACTTC. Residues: CATSSSGAAPYGEQYF.